These 13 T cell receptor beta chains were all obtained from the same sample, sequenced in a study of blood T cell repertoires in COVID-19. The repertoire was sequenced with immunoSEQ multiplex PCR; TCRdb's copy has only in-frame clones and lacks some. The table shows under 250,000 clones, with about four fifths occurring only once. Sequenced material: peripheral blood. These receptors were obtained from a man aged 50-60 years with acute or convalescent COVID-19.

V and J are TRBV30 and TRBJ1-6; D unresolved. CDR1 and CDR2 (germline): GTSNPN, SVGIG (reference sequence). V shed 2 bases and J shed 7 bases, with 9 bases lying between them. The CDR3 sequence is 13 residues long. CDR3 sequence: CAWSFLGNSPLHF. The DNA for the CDR3 is TGTGCCTGGAGTTTTCTCGGGAATTCACCCCTCCACTTT. The full variable domain, in which reference TRBV30 and TRBJ1-6 provide the parts outside the CDR3, is SQTIHQWPATLVQPVGSPLSLECTVEGTSNPNLYWYRQAAGRGLQLLFYSVGIGQISSEVPQNLSASRPQDRQFILSSKKLLLSDSGFYLCAWSFLGNSPLHFGNGTRLTVT.

J is TRBJ1-1 and V is TRBV5-1; D possibly corresponds to TRBD1 (5 bases). The CDR3 runs 16 residues. V dropped 0 bases and J dropped 4 bases, with 16 bases sitting between them. The germline V gene encodes CDR1 SGHRS and CDR2 YFSETQ. The CDR3: CASSLEGGAGSTEAFF. The CDR3 nucleotides read TGCGCCAGCAGCTTGGAGGGCGGGGCGGGGAGCACTGAAGCTTTCTTT. The full variable domain, completed using reference TRBV5-1 and TRBJ1-1, is KAGVTQTPRYLIKTRGQQVTLSCSPISGHRSVSWYQQTPGQGLQFLFEYFSETQRNKGNFPGRFSGRQFSNSRSEMNVSTLELGDSALYLCASSLEGGAGSTEAFFGQGTRLTVV.

CDR3 nucleotides: TGTGCCAGCAGCCAAGATTCGGTACAGCCCCAGCATTTT. This translates into CASSQDSVQPQHF. This chain uses TRBV3-1 (or the pseudogene TRBV3-2) with TRBJ1-5; D is unresolved. CDR1 and CDR2 (germline): LGHDT, YNNKEL (reference sequence). Trimming took off 0 bases at V and 7 bases at J, with 7 bases between the two ends. The CDR3 sequence is 13 residues long.

V usage is TRBV28 and J usage is TRBJ2-6; TRBD2 matches 8 bases. Germline V gene data show CDR1 as MDHEN and CDR2 as SYDVKM. CDR3 size: 19 residues. The V gene end was trimmed by 3 bases and the J gene end by 5 bases; junction bases not matched to a gene: 15. This CDR3 reads CASSFLRLREVPRANVLTF. Here the CDR3 DNA reads TGTGCCAGCAGTTTCCTACGCTTGCGGGAGGTACCTAGGGCCAACGTCCTGACTTTC.

The chain employs TRBV29-1 and TRBJ1-4; the D gene is possibly TRBD1 (5 bases). The V gene's germline CDR1 is SQVTM and CDR2 ANQGSEA. Trimming removed 4 bases at V and 0 bases at J, with 9 bases between. The length of the CDR3 is 14 residues. The CDR3 region is CSVGGVATNEKLFF. CDR3 DNA sequence: TGCAGCGTTGGGGGGGTCGCAACTAATGAAAAACTGTTTTTT.

This chain connects TRBV5-1 to TRBJ2-5, with a possible D match to TRBD1 (5 bases). The germline gives CDR1 SGHRS, CDR2 YFSETQ. Trimming took 4 bases from V and 9 from J, leaving 13 bases between them. CDR3 size: 12 residues. The CDR3 loop is CASSPPGMAQYF. CDR3 DNA sequence: TGCGCCAGCAGCCCACCAGGGATGGCCCAGTACTTC.

CDR3 sequence: CASSFTTHGGAGYTF. The CDR3 DNA is TGTGCCAGCAGTTTTACTACGCATGGGGGGGCTGGCTACACCTTC. The genes are TRBV7-9 and TRBJ1-2; perhaps TRBD1 as D (6 bases). V was trimmed by 6 bases and J by 7 bases, leaving 21 bases between them. The CDR3 contains 15 residues. Germline loops: CDR1 SEHNR, CDR2 FQNEAQ (reference sequence).

V and J are TRBV19 and TRBJ1-6, with D possibly matching TRBD1 (6 bases). Trimming pared 4 bases from V and 7 bases from J, leaving 11 bases between. Per germline, CDR1 LNHDA and CDR2 SQIVND (reference sequence). There are 14 residues in the CDR3. The CDR3 reads CASSTTGTNSPLHF. The CDR3 nucleotides read TGTGCCAGTAGTACCACAGGGACAAATTCACCCCTCCACTTT.

This clone has just a few counts. The chain uses TRBV5-1 and TRBJ1-3, with 7 bases matching TRBD1. The length of the CDR3 is 15 residues. Per germline, CDR1 SGHRS and CDR2 YFSETQ. The V gene end was trimmed by 3 bases and the J gene end by 2 bases; junction bases not matched to a gene: 5. CDR3 DNA: TGCGCCAGCAGCTCGGTGACAGGGCCTGGAAACACCATATATTTT. Amino acids: CASSSVTGPGNTIYF.

This chain joins TRBV5-1 and TRBJ1-1, with 7 nucleotides matching TRBD1. Germline CDR1 and CDR2: SGHRS and YFSETQ. After removal of 0 bases from V and 5 bases from J, the junction contained 1 base not matched to a gene. The CDR3 totals 13 residues. CDR3 sequence: CASSLEQGTEAFF. The CDR3, as DNA: TGCGCCAGCAGCTTGGAACAGGGGACTGAAGCTTTCTTT. Combining the CDR3 with reference TRBV5-1 and TRBJ1-1 gives the whole variable domain KAGVTQTPRYLIKTRGQQVTLSCSPISGHRSVSWYQQTPGQGLQFLFEYFSETQRNKGNFPGRFSGRQFSNSRSEMNVSTLELGDSALYLCASSLEQGTEAFFGQGTRLTVV.

This clone has only a few counts. The J gene is TRBJ1-1, the V gene TRBV11-3; 7 bases fit TRBD1. V lost 2 bases, J lost 5 bases, and 5 bases stayed unmatched. Germline V gene data show CDR1 as SGHNT and CDR2 as YENEEA. This CDR3 has 14 residues. The CDR3 spells CASSLRHRGTEAFF. The CDR3 bases are TGTGCCAGCAGCTTAAGGCACAGGGGAACTGAAGCTTTCTTT.

The gene calls are TRBV7-3 and TRBJ2-3; 8 nucleotides line up with TRBD2. The CDR3 covers 15 residues. V lost 5 bases and J lost 4; bases outside the gene matches: 8. Germline V gene lookup returns CDR1 SGHTA and CDR2 FQGTGA. Here the CDR3 reads CASSRGGRAPDTQYF. The DNA of the CDR3 is TGTGCCAGCAGCCGGGGGGGCAGGGCCCCAGATACGCAGTATTTT.

The genes are TRBV6-5 and TRBJ2-2; 8 nucleotides align to TRBD2. The CDR3 consists of 13 residues. The V segment lost 6 bases and the J segment 5 bases; nucleotides outside the gene matches: 2. Germline CDR1 is MNHEY and CDR2 is SVGAGI. The CDR3 sequence: CASRGTSTGELFF. The CDR3 region has the DNA TGTGCCAGCAGGGGGACTAGTACCGGGGAGCTGTTTTTT.